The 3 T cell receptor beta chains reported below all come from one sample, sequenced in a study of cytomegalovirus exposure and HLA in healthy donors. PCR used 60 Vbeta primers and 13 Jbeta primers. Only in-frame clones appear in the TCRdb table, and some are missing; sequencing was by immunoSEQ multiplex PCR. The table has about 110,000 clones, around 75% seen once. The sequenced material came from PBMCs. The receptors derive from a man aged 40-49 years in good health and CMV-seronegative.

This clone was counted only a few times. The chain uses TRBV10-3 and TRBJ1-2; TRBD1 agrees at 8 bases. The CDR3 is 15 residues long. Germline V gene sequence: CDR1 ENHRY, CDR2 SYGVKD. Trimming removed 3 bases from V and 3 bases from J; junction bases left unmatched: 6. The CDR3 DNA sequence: TGTGCCATCAGTGATTCAGGCAGGGGGCACTATGGCTACACCTTC. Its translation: CAISDSGRGHYGYTF.

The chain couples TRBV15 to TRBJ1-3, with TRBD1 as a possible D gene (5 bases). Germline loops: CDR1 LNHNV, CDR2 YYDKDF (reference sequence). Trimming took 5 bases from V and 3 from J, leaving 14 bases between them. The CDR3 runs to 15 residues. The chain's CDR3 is CATSLGSGGGNTIYF. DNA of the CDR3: TGTGCCACCAGCCTCGGCTCGGGGGGTGGAAACACCATATATTTT.

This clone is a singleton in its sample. The CDR3 nucleotides read TGCAGCGTTGACCGCCCCCCGGGAGAGACCCAGTACTTC. It is translated as CSVDRPPGETQYF. V and J are TRBV29-1 and TRBJ2-5, with D unresolved. Germline-derived CDR1 and CDR2 are SQVTM and ANQGSEA. The CDR3 is 13 amino acids. Trimming pared 3 bases from V and 4 bases from J, leaving 12 bases between.